One and the same sample provided the 13 T cell receptor beta chains below, sequenced in a study of T cell responses to AZD1222 COVID-19 vaccine. Only in-frame clones appear in the TCRdb table, and some are missing; sequencing was by immunoSEQ multiplex PCR. Of approximately 100,000 clones in the sample, around 92% were seen once. This specimen was peripheral blood, taken on day 0 of AZD1222 vaccination. The origin of the receptors is an adult in good health.

The chain carries TRBV27 and TRBJ2-1; D uncertain. The CDR3 consists of 13 residues. The germline gives CDR1 MNHEY, CDR2 SMNVEV (reference sequence). Trimming removed 5 bases from V and 2 bases from J, with 7 bases in between. The CDR3: CASSGRTYNEQFF. CDR3 in DNA: TGTGCCAGCAGTGGGCGGACCTACAATGAGCAGTTCTTC.

The chain employs TRBV7-9 and TRBJ1-1; 8 nucleotides line up with TRBD1. The CDR3 is made up of 14 amino acids. The ends lost 5 bases at V and 5 bases at J; junction bases unmatched: 7. Germline V gene data show CDR1 as SEHNR and CDR2 as FQNEAQ (reference sequence). In DNA, the CDR3 is TGTGCCAGCAGCCCTCAGGGGGCTCGGACTGAAGCTTTCTTT. It yields the protein CASSPQGARTEAFF.

The chain employs TRBV2 and TRBJ2-7, with 9 bases fitting TRBD2. The CDR3 loop spans 14 amino acids. Germline CDR1 is SNHLY and CDR2 is FYNNEI. V shed 9 bases, J shed 7 bases, and the junction held 13 bases outside the gene matches. The chain's CDR3 is CASVPSGTLGEQYF. For the CDR3, the DNA is TGTGCCAGTGTCCCTAGCGGGACCCTGGGGGAGCAGTACTTC. Filled out from reference TRBV2 and TRBJ2-7, the complete variable domain reads EPEVTQTPSHQVTQMGQEVILRCVPISNHLYFYWYRQILGQKVEFLVSFYNNEISEKSEIFDDQFSVERPDGSNFTLKIRSTKLEDSAMYFCASVPSGTLGEQYFGPGTRLTVT.

This chain links TRBV9 with TRBJ1-1; maybe TRBD1 (6 bases). The CDR3 is 17 amino acids. Trimming pared 5 bases from V and 0 bases from J, leaving 20 bases between. Germline CDR1 and CDR2: SGDLS and YYNGEE. CDR3 residues: CASSRDQGLPMNTEAFF. DNA for the CDR3: TGTGCCAGCAGTCGGGACCAGGGGCTTCCCATGAACACTGAAGCTTTCTTT. Full variable domain (missing parts from reference TRBV9 and TRBJ1-1): DSGVTQTPKHLITATGQRVTLRCSPRSGDLSVYWYQQSLDQGLQFLIQYYNGEERAKGNILERFSAQQFPDLHSELNLSSLELGDSALYFCASSRDQGLPMNTEAFFGQGTRLTVV.

The J gene is TRBJ1-1, the V gene TRBV28; D unclear. Germline values: CDR1 MDHEN, CDR2 SYDVKM. V was shortened by 3 bases and J by 4 bases, with 24 bases between the two germline ends. CDR3 size: 18 residues. The CDR3 coding sequence is TGTGCCAGCAGTTTCTTAGCACACGGAAAAGGATTGGGCACTGAAGCTTTCTTT. Amino acids: CASSFLAHGKGLGTEAFF.

The chain employs TRBV18 and TRBJ2-5; D is ambiguous. V shed 4 bases and J shed 3 bases, with 12 bases lying between them. CDR1 and CDR2 (germline): KGHSH, LQKENI. The CDR3 is made up of 14 amino acids. The CDR3, as DNA: TGTGCCAGCTCACGGCGCTACCAGGAAGAGACCCAGTACTTC. It yields the protein CASSRRYQEETQYF.

This rearrangement joins TRBV25-1 to TRBJ2-7; 9 bases match TRBD2. CDR3 length: 14 residues. CDR1 and CDR2 (germline): MGHDK, SYGVNS. V lost 2 bases and J lost 2; bases outside the gene matches: 1. CDR3: CASSELAGTYEQYF. For the CDR3, the DNA is TGTGCCAGCAGTGAACTAGCGGGGACCTACGAGCAGTACTTC.

CDR3 nucleotides: TGTGCCAGTAGTATTGGACCAGGAAGGGAGCAGTTCTTC. Protein sequence: CASSIGPGREQFF. J is TRBJ2-1 and V is TRBV19; D remains ambiguous. Germline V gene lookup returns CDR1 LNHDA and CDR2 SQIVND (reference sequence). Trimming took 3 bases from V and 10 from J, leaving 13 bases between them. This CDR3 has 13 amino acids.

The chain joins TRBV11-2 to TRBJ1-5, with TRBD1 matching 11 bases. CDR3 length: 14 amino acids. With 5 bases clipped from V and 5 bases from J, the junction kept 2 bases outside the gene matches. Germline V gene sequence: CDR1 SGHAT, CDR2 FQNNGV. CDR3 nucleotides: TGTGCCAGCAGCAGGACAGGGGGCGATCAGCCCCAGCATTTT. Translated: CASSRTGGDQPQHF.

The V and J genes are TRBV7-9 and TRBJ1-5, with D possibly matching TRBD1 (6 bases). CDR1 is SEHNR, CDR2 FQNEAQ, per germline (reference sequence). The CDR3 extends over 15 amino acids. The germline V and J ends were trimmed by 1 base and 6 bases, with 13 bases remaining between them. CDR3 DNA sequence: TGTGCCAGCAGCTTAGGGGGATTAGGGGGTCAGCCCCAGCATTTT. Its translation: CASSLGGLGGQPQHF.

The gene calls are TRBV6-4 and TRBJ2-1; D is perhaps TRBD2 (6 bases). CDR1 and CDR2 (germline): MRHNA, SNTAGT. There are 13 residues in the CDR3. V was clipped by 9 bases and J by 5 bases, with 14 bases between them. CDR3 nucleotide sequence: TGTGCCAGGGTGACTAGGAAGGACAATGAGCAGTTCTTC. Residues: CARVTRKDNEQFF.

This clone is categorized as medium-sized (0.01 to 0.1%). The chain recombines TRBV18 with TRBJ1-3; D call uncertain. V lost 2 bases to trimming and J lost 4 bases, with 6 bases between them. CDR3 length: 13 amino acids. Germline assignment: CDR1 KGHSH and CDR2 LQKENI. The CDR3 sequence is CASSPLQGNTIYF. The DNA of the CDR3 is TGTGCCAGCTCACCATTGCAGGGAAACACCATATATTTT.

The V and J genes are TRBV27 and TRBJ2-5; 12 positions match TRBD2. The V gene end was trimmed by 9 bases and the J gene end by 1 base; junction bases not matched to a gene: 6. Germline V gene sequence: CDR1 MNHEY, CDR2 SMNVEV (reference sequence). This CDR3 contains 15 residues. The CDR3 sequence: CARGLAGNRQETQYF. In DNA form, the CDR3 reads TGTGCCAGAGGACTAGCGGGAAATCGCCAAGAGACCCAGTACTTC.